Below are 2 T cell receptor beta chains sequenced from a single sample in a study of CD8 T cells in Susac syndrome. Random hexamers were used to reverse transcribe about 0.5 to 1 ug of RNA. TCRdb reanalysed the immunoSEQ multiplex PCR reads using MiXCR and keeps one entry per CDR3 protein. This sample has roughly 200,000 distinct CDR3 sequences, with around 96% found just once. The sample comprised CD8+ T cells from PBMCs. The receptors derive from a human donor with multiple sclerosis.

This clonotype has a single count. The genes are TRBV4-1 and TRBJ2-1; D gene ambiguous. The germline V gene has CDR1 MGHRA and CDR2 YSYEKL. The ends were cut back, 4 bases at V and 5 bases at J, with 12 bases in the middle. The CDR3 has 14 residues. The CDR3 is CASSLPAENNEQFF. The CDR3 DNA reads TGCGCCAGCAGCCTCCCGGCGGAAAACAATGAGCAGTTCTTC.

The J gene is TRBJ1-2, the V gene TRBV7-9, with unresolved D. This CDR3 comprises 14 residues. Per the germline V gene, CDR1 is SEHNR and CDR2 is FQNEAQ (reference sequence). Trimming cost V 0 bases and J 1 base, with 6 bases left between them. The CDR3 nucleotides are TGTGCCAGCAGCTTAGCAGAACTTAACTATGGCTACACCTTC. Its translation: CASSLAELNYGYTF.